Each of the 6 T cell receptor beta chains below was sequenced from the same sample in a study of blood T cell repertoires in COVID-19. The table came from immunoSEQ multiplex PCR; TCRdb's copy has only in-frame clones and leaves some out. The data hold 200,000 to 300,000 clones, with around nine tenths observed a single time. Sequenced input: PBMCs or T cells enriched from blood (not recorded which). The receptors stem from a young woman who had recovered from COVID-19.

V gene TRBV18 combines with J gene TRBJ1-1, with 7 nucleotides matching TRBD1. Losses at the gene ends were 3 bases for V and 6 bases for J; bases not matched to a gene: 4. This CDR3 comprises 13 residues. Germline CDR1 reads KGHSH; CDR2 reads LQKENI. As DNA, the CDR3 is TGTGCCAGCTCACCGACAGGGATGGCTGAAGCTTTCTTT. Residues: CASSPTGMAEAFF.

The V call is TRBV4-3, the J call TRBJ2-7; TRBD1 might be the D (6 bases). Germline lookup yields CDR1 LGHNA and CDR2 YSLEER. The CDR3 has 17 residues. Deletions cut 2 bases from V and 3 bases from J, with 20 bases between. This CDR3 reads CASSQSITRDRNYEQYF. CDR3 coding DNA: TGCGCCAGCAGCCAATCAATCACTAGAGACAGGAACTACGAGCAGTACTTC.

Only one count was recorded for this clone. The chain is built from TRBV5-8 and TRBJ1-1, with D unresolved. The ends were cut back, 0 bases at V and 3 bases at J, with 9 bases in the middle. This CDR3 contains 14 residues. Germline V gives CDR1 SGHTS, CDR2 YDEGEE. CDR3 region: CASSLAQPDTEAFF. The CDR3 nucleotides are TGTGCCAGCAGCTTGGCACAACCCGACACTGAAGCTTTCTTT.

J is TRBJ2-5 and V is TRBV11-2; 8 bases map to TRBD2. The CDR3 has 15 residues. The V gene's germline CDR1 is SGHAT and CDR2 FQNNGV. Trimming cost V 5 bases and J 5 bases; bases outside gene matches: 10. Here the CDR3 reads CASSHRGGRSETQYF. CDR3 DNA sequence: TGTGCCAGCAGCCACCGGGGGGGGAGGTCGGAGACCCAGTACTTC.

The gene calls are TRBV6-5 and TRBJ2-1; 11 bases fit TRBD2. The germline CDR1 and CDR2 sequences are MNHEY and SVGAGI. The CDR3 is 13 residues long. J was trimmed by 6 bases and V by 10 bases; bases with no gene match: 5. The CDR3 region is CATPGLAVNEQFF. CDR3 sequence (DNA): TGTGCCACCCCGGGACTAGCGGTCAATGAGCAGTTCTTC.

The chain employs TRBV6-5 and TRBJ1-1, with no clear D. This CDR3 is 15 amino acids long. Germline CDR1 and CDR2: MNHEY and SVGAGI. V was clipped by 2 bases and J by 0 bases, with 10 bases between them. The CDR3 DNA reads TGTGCCAGCAGTTACGGTATTTACATGAACACTGAAGCTTTCTTT. The encoded protein is CASSYGIYMNTEAFF.